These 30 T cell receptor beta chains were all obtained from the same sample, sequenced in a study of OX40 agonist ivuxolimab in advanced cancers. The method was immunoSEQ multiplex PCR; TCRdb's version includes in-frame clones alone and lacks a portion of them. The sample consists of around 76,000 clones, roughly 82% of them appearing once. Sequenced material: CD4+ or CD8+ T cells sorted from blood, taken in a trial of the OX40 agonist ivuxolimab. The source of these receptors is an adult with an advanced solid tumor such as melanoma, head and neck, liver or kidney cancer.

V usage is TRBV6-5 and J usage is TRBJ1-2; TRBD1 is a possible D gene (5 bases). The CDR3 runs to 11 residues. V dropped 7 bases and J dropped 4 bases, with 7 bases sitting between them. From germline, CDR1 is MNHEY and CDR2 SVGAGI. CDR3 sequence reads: CASTDSYGYTF. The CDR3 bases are TGTGCCAGCACTGACAGCTATGGCTACACCTTC.

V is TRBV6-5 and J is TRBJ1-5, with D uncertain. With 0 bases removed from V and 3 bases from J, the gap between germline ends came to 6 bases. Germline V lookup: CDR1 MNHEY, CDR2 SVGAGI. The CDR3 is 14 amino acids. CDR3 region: CASSYSRANQPQHF. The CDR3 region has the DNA TGTGCCAGCAGTTACTCTAGGGCCAATCAGCCCCAGCATTTT.

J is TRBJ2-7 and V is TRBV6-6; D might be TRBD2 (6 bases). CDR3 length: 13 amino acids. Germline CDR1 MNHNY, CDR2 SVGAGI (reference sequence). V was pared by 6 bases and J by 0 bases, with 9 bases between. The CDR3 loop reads CASRSGASYEQYF. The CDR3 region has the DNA TGTGCCAGCAGGTCGGGAGCCTCCTACGAGCAGTACTTC.

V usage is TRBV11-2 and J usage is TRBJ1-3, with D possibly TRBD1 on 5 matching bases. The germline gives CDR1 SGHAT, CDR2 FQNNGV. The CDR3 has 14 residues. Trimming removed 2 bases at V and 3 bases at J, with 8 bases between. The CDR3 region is CASSLLRDGNTIYF. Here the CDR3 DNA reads TGTGCCAGCAGCTTACTCAGGGATGGAAACACCATATATTTT.

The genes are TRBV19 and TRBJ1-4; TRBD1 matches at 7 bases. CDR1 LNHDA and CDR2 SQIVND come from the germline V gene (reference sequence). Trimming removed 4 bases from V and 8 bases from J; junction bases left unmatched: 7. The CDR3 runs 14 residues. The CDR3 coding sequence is TGTGCCAGTAGTACACAGGGGTTTTGGGAAAAACTGTTTTTT. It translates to CASSTQGFWEKLFF.

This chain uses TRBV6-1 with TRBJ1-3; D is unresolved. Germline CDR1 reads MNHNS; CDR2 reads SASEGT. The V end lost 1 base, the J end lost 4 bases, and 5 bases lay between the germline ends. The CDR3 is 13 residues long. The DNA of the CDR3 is TGTGCCAGCAGTGAAGGATTAGGAAACACCATATATTTT. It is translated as CASSEGLGNTIYF.

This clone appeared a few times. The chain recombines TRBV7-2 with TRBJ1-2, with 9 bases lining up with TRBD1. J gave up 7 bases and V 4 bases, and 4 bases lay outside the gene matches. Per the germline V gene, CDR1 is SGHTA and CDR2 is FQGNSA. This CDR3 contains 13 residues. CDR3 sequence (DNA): TGTGCCAGCAGCTCCGGGACAGGGTTTGGCTACACCTTC. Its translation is CASSSGTGFGYTF.

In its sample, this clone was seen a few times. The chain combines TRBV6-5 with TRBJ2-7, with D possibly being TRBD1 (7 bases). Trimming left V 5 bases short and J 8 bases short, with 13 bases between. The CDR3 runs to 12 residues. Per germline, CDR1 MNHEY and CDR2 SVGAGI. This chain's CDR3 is CASSPRGEKQYF. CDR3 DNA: TGTGCCAGCAGTCCCAGGGGGGAGAAGCAGTACTTC.

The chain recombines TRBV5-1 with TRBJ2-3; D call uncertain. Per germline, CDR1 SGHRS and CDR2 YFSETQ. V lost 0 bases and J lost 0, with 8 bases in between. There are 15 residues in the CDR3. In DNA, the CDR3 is TGCGCCAGCAGCTTGGCCGGCGTAAGCACAGATACGCAGTATTTT. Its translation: CASSLAGVSTDTQYF.

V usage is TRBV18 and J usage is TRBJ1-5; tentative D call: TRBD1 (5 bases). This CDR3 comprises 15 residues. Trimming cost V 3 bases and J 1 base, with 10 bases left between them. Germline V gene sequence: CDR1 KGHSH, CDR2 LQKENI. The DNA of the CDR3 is TGTGCCAGCTCACCGGCCAAGGGGAGCAATCAGCCCCAGCATTTT. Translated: CASSPAKGSNQPQHF. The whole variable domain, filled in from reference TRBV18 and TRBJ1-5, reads NAGVMQNPRHLVRRRGQEARLRCSPMKGHSHVYWYRQLPEEGLKFMVYLQKENIIDESGMPKERFSAEFPKEGPSILRIQQVVRGDSAAYFCASSPAKGSNQPQHFGDGTRLSIL.

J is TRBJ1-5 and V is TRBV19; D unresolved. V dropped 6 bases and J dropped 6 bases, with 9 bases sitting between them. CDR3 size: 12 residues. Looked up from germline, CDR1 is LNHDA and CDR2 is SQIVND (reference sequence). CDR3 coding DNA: TGTGCCAGTAGCCGGTACGGTCAGCCCCAGCATTTT. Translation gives CASSRYGQPQHF.

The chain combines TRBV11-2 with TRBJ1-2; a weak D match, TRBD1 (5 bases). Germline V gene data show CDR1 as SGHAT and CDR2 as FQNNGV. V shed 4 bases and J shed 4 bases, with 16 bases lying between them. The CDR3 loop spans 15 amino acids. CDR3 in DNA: TGTGCCAGCAGCTCACAGGTTTTCGGAGCCTATGGCTACACCTTC. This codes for CASSSQVFGAYGYTF.

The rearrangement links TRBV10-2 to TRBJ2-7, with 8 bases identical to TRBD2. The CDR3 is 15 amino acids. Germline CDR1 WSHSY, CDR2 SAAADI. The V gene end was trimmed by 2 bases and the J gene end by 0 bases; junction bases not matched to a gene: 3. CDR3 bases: TGCGCCAGCAGTGAGGATAGCGGGGCCTCCTACGAGCAGTACTTC. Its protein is CASSEDSGASYEQYF.

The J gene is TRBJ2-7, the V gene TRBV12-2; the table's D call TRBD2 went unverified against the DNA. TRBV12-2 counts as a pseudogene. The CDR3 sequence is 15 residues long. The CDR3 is CASRLDSGGPYEQYF. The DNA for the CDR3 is TGTGCAAGTCGCTTAGATAGCGGGGGACCCTACGAGCAGTACTTC.

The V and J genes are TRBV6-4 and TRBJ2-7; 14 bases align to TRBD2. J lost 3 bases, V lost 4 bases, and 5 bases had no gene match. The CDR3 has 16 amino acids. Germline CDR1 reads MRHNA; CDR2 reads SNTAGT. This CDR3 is CASSASGLAGDYEQYF. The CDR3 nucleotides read TGTGCCAGCAGTGCCTCGGGACTAGCGGGGGACTACGAGCAGTACTTC.

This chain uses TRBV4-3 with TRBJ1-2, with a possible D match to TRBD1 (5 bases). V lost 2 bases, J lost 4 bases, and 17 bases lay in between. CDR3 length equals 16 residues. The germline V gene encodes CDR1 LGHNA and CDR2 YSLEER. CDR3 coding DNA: TGCGCCAGCAGCCAATCCGGGACGGACTTATTCTATGGCTACACCTTC. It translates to CASSQSGTDLFYGYTF.

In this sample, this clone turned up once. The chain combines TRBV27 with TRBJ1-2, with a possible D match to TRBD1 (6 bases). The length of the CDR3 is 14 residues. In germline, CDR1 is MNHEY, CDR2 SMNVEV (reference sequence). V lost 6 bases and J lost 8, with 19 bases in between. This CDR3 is CASSGVGGRGGYTF. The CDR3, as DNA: TGTGCCAGCAGCGGTGTCGGGGGGCGCGGGGGCTACACCTTC.

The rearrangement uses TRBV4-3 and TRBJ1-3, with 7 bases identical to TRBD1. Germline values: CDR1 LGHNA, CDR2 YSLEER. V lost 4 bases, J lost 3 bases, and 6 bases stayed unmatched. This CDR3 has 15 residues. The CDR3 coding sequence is TGCGCCAGCAGCCCCGTAAGGGGGCTTGGAAACACCATATATTTT. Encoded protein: CASSPVRGLGNTIYF.

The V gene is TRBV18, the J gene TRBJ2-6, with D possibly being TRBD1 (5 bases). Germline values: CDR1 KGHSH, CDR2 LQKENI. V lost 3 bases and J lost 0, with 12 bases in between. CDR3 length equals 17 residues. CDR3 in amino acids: CASSPKQANSGANVLTF. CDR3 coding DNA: TGTGCCAGCTCACCGAAACAGGCGAACTCTGGGGCCAACGTCCTGACTTTC.

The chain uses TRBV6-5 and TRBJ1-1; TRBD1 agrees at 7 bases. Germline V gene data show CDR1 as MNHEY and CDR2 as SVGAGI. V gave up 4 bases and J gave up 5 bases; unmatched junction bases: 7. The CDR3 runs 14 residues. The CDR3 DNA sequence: TGTGCCAGCAGTTTACAGGGGAGTGGGACTGAAGCTTTCTTT. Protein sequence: CASSLQGSGTEAFF.

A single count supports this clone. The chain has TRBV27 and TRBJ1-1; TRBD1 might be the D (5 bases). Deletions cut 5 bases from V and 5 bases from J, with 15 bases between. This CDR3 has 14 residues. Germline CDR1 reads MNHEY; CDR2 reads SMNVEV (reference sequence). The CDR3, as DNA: TGTGCCAGCAGTCCCATCGCGTGGGGGACTGAAGCTTTCTTT. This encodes CASSPIAWGTEAFF.

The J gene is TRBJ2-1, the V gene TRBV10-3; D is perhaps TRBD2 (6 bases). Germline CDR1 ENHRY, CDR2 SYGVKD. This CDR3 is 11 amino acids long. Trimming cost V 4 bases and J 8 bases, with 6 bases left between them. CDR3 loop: CAISAGDEQFF. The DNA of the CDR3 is TGTGCCATCAGTGCGGGGGATGAGCAGTTCTTC.

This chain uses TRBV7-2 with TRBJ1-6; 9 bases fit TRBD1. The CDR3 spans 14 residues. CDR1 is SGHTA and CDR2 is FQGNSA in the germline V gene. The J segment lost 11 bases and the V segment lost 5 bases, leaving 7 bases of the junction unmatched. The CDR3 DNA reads TGTGCCAGCAGCCCACAGGGGGCGCTTACACCCCTCCACTTT. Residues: CASSPQGALTPLHF. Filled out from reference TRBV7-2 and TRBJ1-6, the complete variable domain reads GAGVSQSPSNKVTEKGKDVELRCDPISGHTALYWYRQSLGQGLEFLIYFQGNSAPDKSGLPSDRFSAERTGGSVSTLTIQRTQQEDSAVYLCASSPQGALTPLHFGNGTRLTVT.

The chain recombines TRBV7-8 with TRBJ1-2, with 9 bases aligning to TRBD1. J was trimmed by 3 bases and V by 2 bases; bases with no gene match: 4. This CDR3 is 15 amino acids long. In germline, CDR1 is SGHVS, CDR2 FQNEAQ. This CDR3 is CASSLRTGEDYGYTF. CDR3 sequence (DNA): TGTGCCAGCAGCTTACGGACAGGGGAGGACTATGGCTACACCTTC. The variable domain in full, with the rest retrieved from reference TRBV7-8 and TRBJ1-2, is GAGVSQSPRYKVAKRGQDVALRCDPISGHVSLFWYQQALGQGPEFLTYFQNEAQLDKSGLPSDRFFAERPEGSVSTLKIQRTQQEDSAVYLCASSLRTGEDYGYTFGSGTRLTVV.

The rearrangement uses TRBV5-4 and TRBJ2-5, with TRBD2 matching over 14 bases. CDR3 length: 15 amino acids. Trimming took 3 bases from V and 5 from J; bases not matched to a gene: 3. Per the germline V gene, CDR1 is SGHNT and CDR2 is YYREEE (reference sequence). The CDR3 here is CASSSGLAGEETQYF. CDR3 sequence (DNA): TGTGCCAGCAGCTCGGGACTAGCGGGGGAGGAGACCCAGTACTTC.

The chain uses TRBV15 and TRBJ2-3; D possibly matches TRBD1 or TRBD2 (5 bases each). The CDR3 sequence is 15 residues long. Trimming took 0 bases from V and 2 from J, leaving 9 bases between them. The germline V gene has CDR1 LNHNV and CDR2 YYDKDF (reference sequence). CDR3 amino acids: CATSRDGALTDTQYF. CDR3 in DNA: TGTGCCACCAGCAGAGACGGGGCACTCACAGATACGCAGTATTTT.

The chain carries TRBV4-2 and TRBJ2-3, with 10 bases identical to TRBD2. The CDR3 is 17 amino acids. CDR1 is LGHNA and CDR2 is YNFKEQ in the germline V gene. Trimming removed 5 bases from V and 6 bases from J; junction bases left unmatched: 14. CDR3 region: CASSKTSSGGDGDTQYF. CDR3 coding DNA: TGTGCCAGCAGCAAAACCTCTAGCGGGGGCGATGGGGATACGCAGTATTTT.

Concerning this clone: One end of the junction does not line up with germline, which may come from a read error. CDR3 sequence (DNA): TGCGCCAGCAGTCAAGACGTCGGACAGGGGAACACCGGGGAGCTGTTTTTT. Amino acids: CASSQDVGQGNTGELFF. The chain employs TRBV4-3 and TRBJ2-2, with 8 bases fitting TRBD1. In germline, CDR1 is LGHNA, CDR2 YSLEER. This CDR3 is 17 amino acids long.

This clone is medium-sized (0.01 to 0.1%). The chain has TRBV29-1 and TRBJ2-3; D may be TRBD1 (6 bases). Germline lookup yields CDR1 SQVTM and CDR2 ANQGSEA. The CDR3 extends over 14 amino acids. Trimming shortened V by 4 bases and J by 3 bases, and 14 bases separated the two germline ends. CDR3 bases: TGCAGCGTTGCCAGGGGCGAGGTGACAGATACGCAGTATTTT. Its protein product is CSVARGEVTDTQYF.

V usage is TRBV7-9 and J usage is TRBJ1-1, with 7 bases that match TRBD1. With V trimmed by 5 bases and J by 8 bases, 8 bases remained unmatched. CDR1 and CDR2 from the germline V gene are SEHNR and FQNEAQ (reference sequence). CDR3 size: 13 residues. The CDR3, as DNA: TGTGCCAGCAGCGTTCGACAGGGTCCCGAAGCTTTCTTT. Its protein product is CASSVRQGPEAFF.